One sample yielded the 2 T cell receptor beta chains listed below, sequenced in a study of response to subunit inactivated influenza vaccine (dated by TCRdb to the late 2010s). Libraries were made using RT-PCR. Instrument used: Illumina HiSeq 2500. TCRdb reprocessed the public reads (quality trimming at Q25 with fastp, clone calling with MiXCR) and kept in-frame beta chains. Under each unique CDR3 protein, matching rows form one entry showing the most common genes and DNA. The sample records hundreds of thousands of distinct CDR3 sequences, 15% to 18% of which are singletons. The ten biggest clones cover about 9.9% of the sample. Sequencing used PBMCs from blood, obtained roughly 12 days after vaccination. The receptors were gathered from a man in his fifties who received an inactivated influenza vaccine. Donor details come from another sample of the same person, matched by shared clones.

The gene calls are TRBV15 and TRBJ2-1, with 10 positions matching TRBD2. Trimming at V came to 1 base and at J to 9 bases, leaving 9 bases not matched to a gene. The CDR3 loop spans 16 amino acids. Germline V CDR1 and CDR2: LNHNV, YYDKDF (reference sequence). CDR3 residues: CATSRALAGVTVEQFF. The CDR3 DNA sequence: TGTGCCACCAGCAGAGCCCTAGCGGGAGTTACCGTTGAGCAGTTCTTC. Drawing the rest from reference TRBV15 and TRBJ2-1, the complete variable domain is DAMVIQNPRYQVTQFGKPVTLSCSQTLNHNVMYWYQQKSSQAPKLLFHYYDKDFNNEADTPDNFQSRRPNTSFCFLDIRSPGLGDTAMYLCATSRALAGVTVEQFFGPGTRLTVL.

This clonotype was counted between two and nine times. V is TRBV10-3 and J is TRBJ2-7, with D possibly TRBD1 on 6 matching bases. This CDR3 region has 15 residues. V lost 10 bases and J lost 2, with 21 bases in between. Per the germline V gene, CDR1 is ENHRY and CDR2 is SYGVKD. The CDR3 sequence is CATQHGAGAPYEQYF. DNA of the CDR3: TGTGCCACCCAACACGGGGCAGGGGCGCCCTACGAGCAGTACTTC.